This TCR beta chain was observed in a study of regulatory T cells in long-lasting Graves disease. Study outcomes and limitations: New patients shared fewer public clonotypes (more than 850) than persistent patients did (more than 2,500).

Researchers made TCR beta libraries by using iRepertoire HTBI primers and running Arm-PCR on CDR3 regions. From the multiplex PCR reads, TCRdb called clonotypes with MiXCR, one entry per CDR3 protein. The profile covers around 460,000 distinct CDR3 sequences, with around 15% appearing a single time and more than 15% taken by the ten largest. In its sample, this clonotype was seen many times. Its specificity is unknown. The germline gives CDR1 SGHTA, CDR2 FQGNSA. With 0 bases removed from V and 0 bases from J, the gap between germline ends came to 2 bases. The CDR3 contains 14 residues. The time point denotes: newly diagnosed GD, antithyroid drugs for less than 3 months. PBMC-derived RNA was used for the TCR library. A further study also used this sample, focusing on T cells in Graves' hyperthyroidism and ophthalmopathy. That investigation notes: Uncontrolled infection, other autoimmune disease, pregnancy or lactation excluded patients.

This rearrangement joins TRBV7-2 to TRBJ2-2, with D unresolved. The sequence was collected from a woman in her forties or fifties with Graves disease. The sequences come from peripheral blood mononuclear cells (PBMCs), collected at new diagnosis, from a patient treated with antithyroid drugs. Here the CDR3 reads CASSLATNTGELFF. CDR3 in DNA: TGTGCCAGCAGCTTAGCCACGAACACCGGGGAGCTGTTTTTT.